The T cell receptor beta chain under discussion was sequenced for a study of a mutant IDH1 vaccine in newly diagnosed glioma. As for the study in general: There were approximately 60% males and approximately 38% females among treated patients, whose mean age was 40.4 years.

Time point specified: baseline, week 1 (first vaccination visit). The treatment here: pre-vaccination baseline after standard-of-care therapy. TCRdb's table, derived via immunoSEQ multiplex PCR, lists solely in-frame clones and lacks some. The sample consists of over 75,000 clones, 70% to 90% of them appearing once. There are 14 residues in the CDR3. Germline assignment: CDR1 SGHVS and CDR2 FQNEAQ. The ends were cut back, 5 bases at V and 7 bases at J, with 15 bases in the middle. Specimen: PBMCs, collected from a glioma patient treated with radiotherapy, temozolomide or both. The receptor was derived from a woman aged 50 to 60 with glioma. The chain uses TRBV7-8 and TRBJ1-5, with D uncertain. The CDR3, as DNA: TGTGCCAGCAGCCCGAGCGGGTGGTACCAGCCCCAGCATTTT. Translated: CASSPSGWYQPQHF. Filled out from reference TRBV7-8 and TRBJ1-5, the complete variable domain reads GAGVSQSPRYKVAKRGQDVALRCDPISGHVSLFWYQQALGQGPEFLTYFQNEAQLDKSGLPSDRFFAERPEGSVSTLKIQRTQQEDSAVYLCASSPSGWYQPQHFGDGTRLSIL.